This T cell receptor beta chain originates from a study of T cell clones after liver transplantation. About the research overall: Post-transplant blood was tracked for graft-donor-reactive T cell clones identified in a pre-transplant mixed lymphocyte reaction. Tolerance: complete withdrawal held at least one year, liver enzymes staying within twice normal. Samples came pre-transplant, pre-randomization before withdrawal, and post-randomization after withdrawal ended.

For this clone: Its antigen is not known.

Trimming shortened V by 3 bases and J by 5 bases, and 10 bases separated the two germline ends. CDR3 size: 13 residues. Germline V gene sequence: CDR1 WNHNN, CDR2 SYGVQD (reference sequence). General study points: Small, mixed patient groups and varying post-transplant times limit these conclusions.

Only in-frame clones appear in the TCRdb table, and some are missing; sequencing was by immunoSEQ multiplex PCR. The sample shows tens of thousands of clones, about 80% of them seen only once. The chain links TRBV10-1 to TRBJ2-5; no clear D gene. The TCR comes from a human patient who received a liver transplant. The graft donor may account for some of the T cells. The sample in question was CD4+ T cells from blood, obtained 12 months after liver transplant. CDR3 residues: CASSDQMGETQYF. CDR3 nucleotides: TGCGCCAGCAGTGACCAAATGGGGGAGACCCAGTACTTC.